This T cell receptor beta chain was documented in a study of vaccination effects on CD4 cells after COVID-19. The table came from immunoSEQ multiplex PCR; TCRdb's copy has only in-frame clones and leaves some out. This table has under 80,000 clones, around 76% appearing once. As for this clone: As yet, its antigen is unknown.

ViraFEST used viral peptide pools to expand antigen-specific CD4+ T cells before sequencing. Isolating CD4+ T cells followed approximately 10 days of culture. The CDR3 loop spans 15 amino acids. Trimming cost V 7 bases and J 3 bases, with 15 bases left between them. Germline values: CDR1 MNHEY, CDR2 SVGAGI. This clonotype was sampled from a human donor who received a COVID-19 vaccine. The chain combines TRBV6-5 with TRBJ2-2; D perhaps matches TRBD1 (6 bases). The material was CD4+ T cells from PBMCs cultured with HCoV-229E spike peptides, obtained before COVID-19 vaccination. The CDR3 spells CASTLATGYTGELFF. CDR3 nucleotide sequence: TGTGCCAGCACCTTAGCGACAGGCTACACCGGGGAGCTGTTTTTT.